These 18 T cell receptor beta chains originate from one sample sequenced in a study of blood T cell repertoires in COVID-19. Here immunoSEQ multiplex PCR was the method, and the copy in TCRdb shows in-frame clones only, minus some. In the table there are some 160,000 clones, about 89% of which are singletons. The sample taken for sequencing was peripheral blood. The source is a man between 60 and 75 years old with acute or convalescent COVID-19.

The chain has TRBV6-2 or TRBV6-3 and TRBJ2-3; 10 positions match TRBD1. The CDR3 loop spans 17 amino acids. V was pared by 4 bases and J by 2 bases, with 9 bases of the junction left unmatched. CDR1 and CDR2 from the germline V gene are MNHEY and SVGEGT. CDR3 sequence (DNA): TGTGCCAGCAGTTCCCCCGCCGGGACAGGGGTCACAGATACGCAGTATTTT. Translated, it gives CASSSPAGTGVTDTQYF.

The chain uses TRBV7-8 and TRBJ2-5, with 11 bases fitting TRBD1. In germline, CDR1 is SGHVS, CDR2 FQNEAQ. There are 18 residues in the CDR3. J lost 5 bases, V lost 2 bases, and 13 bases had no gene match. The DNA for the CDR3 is TGTGCCAGCAGCTTAATCAGGACAGGGGGCCGGTACTTGGAGACCCAGTACTTC. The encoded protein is CASSLIRTGGRYLETQYF.

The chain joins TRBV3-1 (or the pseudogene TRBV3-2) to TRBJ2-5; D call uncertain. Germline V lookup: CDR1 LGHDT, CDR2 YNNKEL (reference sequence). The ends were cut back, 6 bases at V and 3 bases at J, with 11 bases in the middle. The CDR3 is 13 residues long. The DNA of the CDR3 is TGTGCCAGCAGACAGAGTAGAAAAGAGACCCAGTACTTC. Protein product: CASRQSRKETQYF.

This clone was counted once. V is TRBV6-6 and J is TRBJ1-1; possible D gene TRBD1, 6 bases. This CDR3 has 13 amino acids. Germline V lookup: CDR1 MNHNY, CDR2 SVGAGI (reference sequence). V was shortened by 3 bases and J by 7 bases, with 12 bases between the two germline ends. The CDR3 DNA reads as TGTGCCAGCAGTTATGGTGGGGGCGTTGAAGCTTTCTTT. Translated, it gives CASSYGGGVEAFF.

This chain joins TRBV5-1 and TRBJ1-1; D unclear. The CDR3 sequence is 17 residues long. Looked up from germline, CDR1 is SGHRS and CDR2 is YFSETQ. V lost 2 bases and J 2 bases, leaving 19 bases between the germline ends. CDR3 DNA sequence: TGCGCCAGCAGCTTTGCTACCGGGAGCCCCCGAAACACTGAAGCTTTCTTT. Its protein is CASSFATGSPRNTEAFF.

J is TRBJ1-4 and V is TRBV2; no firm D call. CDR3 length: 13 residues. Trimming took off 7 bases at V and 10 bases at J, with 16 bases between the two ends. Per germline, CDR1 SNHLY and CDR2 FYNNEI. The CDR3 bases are TGTGCCAGCATTAGAGAGACCCGAGGAAAACTGTTTTTT. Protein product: CASIRETRGKLFF.

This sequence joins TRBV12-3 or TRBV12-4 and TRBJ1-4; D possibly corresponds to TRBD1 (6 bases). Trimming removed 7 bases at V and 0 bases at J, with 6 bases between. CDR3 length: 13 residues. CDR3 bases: TGTGCCAGCAAGGGGGCAACTAATGAAAAACTGTTTTTT. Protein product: CASKGATNEKLFF.

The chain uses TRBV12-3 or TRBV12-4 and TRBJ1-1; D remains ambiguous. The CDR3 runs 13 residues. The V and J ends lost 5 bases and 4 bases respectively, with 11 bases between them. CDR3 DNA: TGTGCCAGCAGTAGCAGCGCGACCACTGAAGCTTTCTTT. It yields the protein CASSSSATTEAFF.

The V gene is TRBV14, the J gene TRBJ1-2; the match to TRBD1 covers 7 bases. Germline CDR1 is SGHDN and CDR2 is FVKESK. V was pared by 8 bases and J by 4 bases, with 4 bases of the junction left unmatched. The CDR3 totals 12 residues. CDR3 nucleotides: TGTGCCAGCTCAGGGGACAGCTATGGCTACACCTTC. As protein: CASSGDSYGYTF.

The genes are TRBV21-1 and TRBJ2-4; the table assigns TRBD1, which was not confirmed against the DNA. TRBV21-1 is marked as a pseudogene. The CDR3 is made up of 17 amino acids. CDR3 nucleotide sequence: TGTGCCAGCAGCAATGGGAACAGGGGGGTTGGCAAAAACATTCAGTACTTC. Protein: CASSNGNRGVGKNIQYF.

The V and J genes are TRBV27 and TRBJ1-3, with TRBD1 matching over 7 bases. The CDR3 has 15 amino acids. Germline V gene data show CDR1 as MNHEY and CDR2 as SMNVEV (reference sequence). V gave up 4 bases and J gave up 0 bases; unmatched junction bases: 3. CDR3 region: CASSSTGSSGNTIYF. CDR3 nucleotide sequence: TGTGCCAGCAGTTCGACAGGGAGCTCTGGAAACACCATATATTTT.

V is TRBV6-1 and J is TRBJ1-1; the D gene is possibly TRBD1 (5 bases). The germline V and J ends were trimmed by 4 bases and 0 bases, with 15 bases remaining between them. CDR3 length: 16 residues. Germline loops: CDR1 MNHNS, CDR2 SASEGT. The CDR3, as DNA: TGTGCCAGCAGTGGTTTTCCAGGGCTCATGAACACTGAAGCTTTCTTT. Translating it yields CASSGFPGLMNTEAFF.

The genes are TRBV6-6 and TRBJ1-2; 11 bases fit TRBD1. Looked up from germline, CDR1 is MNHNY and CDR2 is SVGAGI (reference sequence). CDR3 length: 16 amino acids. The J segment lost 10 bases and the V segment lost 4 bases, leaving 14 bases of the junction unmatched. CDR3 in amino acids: CASSSDRGRLPRTYTF. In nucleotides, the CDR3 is TGTGCCAGCAGTTCGGACAGGGGGCGCTTACCCCGGACCTACACCTTC.

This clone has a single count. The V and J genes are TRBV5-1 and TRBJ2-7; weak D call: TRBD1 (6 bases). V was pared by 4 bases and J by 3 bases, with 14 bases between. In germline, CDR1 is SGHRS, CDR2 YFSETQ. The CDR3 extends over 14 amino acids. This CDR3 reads CASSPGTSFYEQYF. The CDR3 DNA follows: TGCGCCAGCAGCCCCGGGACATCCTTCTACGAGCAGTACTTC.

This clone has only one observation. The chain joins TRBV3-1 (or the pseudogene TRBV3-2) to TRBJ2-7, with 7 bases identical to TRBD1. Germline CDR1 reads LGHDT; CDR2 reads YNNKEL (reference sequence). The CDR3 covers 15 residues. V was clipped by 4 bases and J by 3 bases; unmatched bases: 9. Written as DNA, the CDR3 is TGTGCCAGCAGCCTAAGAGACAGGGCGGTCTACGAGCAGTACTTC. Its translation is CASSLRDRAVYEQYF.

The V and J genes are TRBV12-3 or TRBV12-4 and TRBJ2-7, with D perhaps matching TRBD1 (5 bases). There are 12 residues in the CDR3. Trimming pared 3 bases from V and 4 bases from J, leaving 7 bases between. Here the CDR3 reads CASSFAGYEQYF. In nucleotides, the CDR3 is TGTGCCAGCAGTTTCGCAGGGTACGAGCAGTACTTC.

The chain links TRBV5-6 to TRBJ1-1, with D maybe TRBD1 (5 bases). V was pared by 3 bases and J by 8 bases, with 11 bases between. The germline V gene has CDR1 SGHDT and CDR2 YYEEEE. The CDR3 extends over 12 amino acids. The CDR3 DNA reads TGTGCCAGCAGCTCTGACAGACCCGAAGCTTTCTTT. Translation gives CASSSDRPEAFF.

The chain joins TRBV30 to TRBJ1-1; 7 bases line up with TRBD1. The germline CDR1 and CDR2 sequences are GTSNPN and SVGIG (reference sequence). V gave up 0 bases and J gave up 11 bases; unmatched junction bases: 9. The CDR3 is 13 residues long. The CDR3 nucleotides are TGTGCCTGGAGTGTCAGGGCGCCCAGGGGGGCTTTCTTT. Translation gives CAWSVRAPRGAFF.